This TCR beta chain was captured in a study of T cells expressing NK-cell markers. cDNA encoding TCR beta was synthesized via 5'RACE template switching incorporating UMIs. TCRdb processed the 5' RACE reads again and assigns one entry to each CDR3 protein, with no DNA. This specimen shows 440,000 or so distinct CDR3 sequences; the ten leading clones hold 7.3%. The study, taken as a whole, reports: It is unclear if expanded NKG2C-expressing clones target HCMV antigens. These clonotypes, the leaders elsewhere, also led the CD3+CD56-NKG2C+ fraction in a handful of donors.

Points on this clonotype: Its antigen is not identified.

Germline CDR1 is DFQATT and CDR2 is SNEGSKA (reference sequence). The CDR3 runs 12 residues. The sample consisted of blood T cells: a sorted CD56 or NKG2C T cell subset, CD4+ or CD8+ T cells, or bulk PBMC T cells (not recorded which). The rearrangement joins TRBV20-1 to TRBJ2-7. This TCR came from a woman between 18 and 70 years old in good health. CDR3 protein: CSAPLGTVEQYF.